The present TCR beta chain was sequenced within a study of blood T cell repertoires in COVID-19. Germline loops: CDR1 MDHEN, CDR2 SYDVKM. The CDR3 consists of 16 residues. Germline trimming cut 6 bases from V and 7 bases from J; bases unmatched to any gene: 12. The assay was immunoSEQ multiplex PCR, and TCRdb's table has in-frame clones only and misses some. The data hold hundreds of thousands of clones, with around 89% observed a single time. The receptor's source is a woman aged 40 to 55 who had recovered from COVID-19. The genes are TRBV28 and TRBJ2-2; 9 nucleotides line up with TRBD2. Sample: PBMCs or T cells enriched from blood (not recorded which). Here the CDR3 reads CASSRLAGGKNGELFF. CDR3 in DNA: TGTGCCAGCAGCCGCTTGGCGGGAGGGAAGAACGGGGAGCTGTTTTTT.